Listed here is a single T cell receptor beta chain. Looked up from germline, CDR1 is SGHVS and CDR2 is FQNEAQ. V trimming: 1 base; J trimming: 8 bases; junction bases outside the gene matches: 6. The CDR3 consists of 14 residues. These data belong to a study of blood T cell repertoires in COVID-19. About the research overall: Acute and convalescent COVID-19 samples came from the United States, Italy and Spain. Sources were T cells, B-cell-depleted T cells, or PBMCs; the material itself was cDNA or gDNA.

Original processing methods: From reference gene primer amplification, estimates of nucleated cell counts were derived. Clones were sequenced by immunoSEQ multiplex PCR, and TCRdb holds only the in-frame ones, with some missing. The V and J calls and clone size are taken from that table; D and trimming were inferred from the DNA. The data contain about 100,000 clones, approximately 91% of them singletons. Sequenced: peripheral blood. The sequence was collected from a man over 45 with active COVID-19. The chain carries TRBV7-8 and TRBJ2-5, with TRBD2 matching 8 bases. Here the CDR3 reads CASSLGGGLVTQYF. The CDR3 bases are TGTGCCAGCAGCTTAGGCGGGGGGCTGGTCACCCAGTACTTC.